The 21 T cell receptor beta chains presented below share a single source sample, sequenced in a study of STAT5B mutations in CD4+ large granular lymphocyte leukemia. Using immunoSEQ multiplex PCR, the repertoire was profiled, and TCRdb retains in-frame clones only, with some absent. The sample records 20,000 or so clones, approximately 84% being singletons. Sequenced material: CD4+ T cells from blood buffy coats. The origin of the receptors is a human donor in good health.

CDR3 nucleotides: TGTGCCAGCAGCTTTTACATCTACGAGCAGTACTTC. Translated, it gives CASSFYIYEQYF. The rearrangement uses TRBV7-2 and TRBJ2-7, with D unclear. The germline V and J ends were trimmed by 3 bases and 3 bases, with 6 bases remaining between them. The CDR3 runs to 12 residues. CDR1 is SGHTA and CDR2 is FQGNSA in the germline V gene. Full variable domain (remainder filled in from reference TRBV7-2 and TRBJ2-7): GAGVSQSPSNKVTEKGKDVELRCDPISGHTALYWYRQSLGQGLEFLIYFQGNSAPDKSGLPSDRFSAERTGGSVSTLTIQRTQQEDSAVYLCASSFYIYEQYFGPGTRLTVT.

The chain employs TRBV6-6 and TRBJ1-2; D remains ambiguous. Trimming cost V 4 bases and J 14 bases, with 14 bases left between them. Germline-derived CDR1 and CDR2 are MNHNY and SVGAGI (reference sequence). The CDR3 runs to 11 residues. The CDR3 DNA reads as TGTGCCAGCAGTTCACAGACCGTCTTGACCTTC. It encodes CASSSQTVLTF.

CDR3 in amino acids: CASSALDRVLNYGYTF. The CDR3 DNA reads TGTGCCAGCAGTGCCCTCGACCGAGTACTTAACTATGGCTACACCTTC. The V and J genes are TRBV6-1 and TRBJ1-2; D unclear. The CDR3 extends over 16 amino acids. V lost 4 bases, J lost 1 base, and 16 bases lay in between. The germline gives CDR1 MNHNS, CDR2 SASEGT.

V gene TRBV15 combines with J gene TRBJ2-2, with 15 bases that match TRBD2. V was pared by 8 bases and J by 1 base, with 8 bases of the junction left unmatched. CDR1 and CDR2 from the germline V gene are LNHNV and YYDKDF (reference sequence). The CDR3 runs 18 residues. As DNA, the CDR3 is TGTGCCACCTCCGGGACTAGCGGGAGGTCACTGAACACCGGGGAGCTGTTTTTT. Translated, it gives CATSGTSGRSLNTGELFF.

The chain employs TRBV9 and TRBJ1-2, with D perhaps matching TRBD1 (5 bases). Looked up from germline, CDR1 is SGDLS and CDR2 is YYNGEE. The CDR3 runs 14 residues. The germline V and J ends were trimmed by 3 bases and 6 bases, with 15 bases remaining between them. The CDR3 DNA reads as TGTGCCAGCAGCGATAGCCCGGGACCGGATGGCTACACCTTC. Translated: CASSDSPGPDGYTF.

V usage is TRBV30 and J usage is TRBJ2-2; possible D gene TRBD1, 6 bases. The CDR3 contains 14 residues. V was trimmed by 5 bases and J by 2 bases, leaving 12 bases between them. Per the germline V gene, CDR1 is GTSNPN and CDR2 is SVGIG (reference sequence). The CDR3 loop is CAWSSGQNTGELFF. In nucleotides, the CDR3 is TGTGCCTGGTCTTCGGGACAAAACACCGGGGAGCTGTTTTTT.

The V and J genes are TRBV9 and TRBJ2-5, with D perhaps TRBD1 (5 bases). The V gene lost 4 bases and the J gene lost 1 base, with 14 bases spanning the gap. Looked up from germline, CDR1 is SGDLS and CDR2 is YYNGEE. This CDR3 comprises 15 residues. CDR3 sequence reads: CASSPTLDSQETQYF. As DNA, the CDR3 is TGTGCCAGCAGCCCAACTCTTGACAGCCAAGAGACCCAGTACTTC.

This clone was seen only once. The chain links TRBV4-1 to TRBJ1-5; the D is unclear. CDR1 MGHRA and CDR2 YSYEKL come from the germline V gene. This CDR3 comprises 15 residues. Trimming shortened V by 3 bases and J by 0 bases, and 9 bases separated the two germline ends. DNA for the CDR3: TGCGCCAGCAGCCACGGGAGAAATAGCAATCAGCCCCAGCATTTT. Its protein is CASSHGRNSNQPQHF.

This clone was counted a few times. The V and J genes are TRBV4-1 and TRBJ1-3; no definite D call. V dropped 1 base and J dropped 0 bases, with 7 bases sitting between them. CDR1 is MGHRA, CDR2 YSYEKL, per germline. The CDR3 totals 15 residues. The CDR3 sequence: CASSQGQLSGNTIYF. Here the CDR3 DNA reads TGCGCCAGCAGCCAAGGTCAGCTCTCTGGAAACACCATATATTTT.

In DNA, the CDR3 is TGTGCCAGCAGCTTTGGGGTAGCGGCCAGCTCCTACGAGCAGTACTTC. The encoded protein is CASSFGVAASSYEQYF. V gene TRBV13 combines with J gene TRBJ2-7, with D possibly matching TRBD2 (6 bases). The germline V gene has CDR1 PRHDT and CDR2 FYEKMQ (reference sequence). Deletions cut 3 bases from V and 0 bases from J, with 15 bases between. The CDR3 is 16 residues long.

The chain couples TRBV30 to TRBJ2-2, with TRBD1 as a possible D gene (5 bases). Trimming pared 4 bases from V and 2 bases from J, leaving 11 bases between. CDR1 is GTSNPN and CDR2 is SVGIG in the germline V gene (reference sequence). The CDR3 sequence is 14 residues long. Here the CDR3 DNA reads TGTGCCTGGAAGCAGGACACAAACACCGGGGAGCTGTTTTTT. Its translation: CAWKQDTNTGELFF.

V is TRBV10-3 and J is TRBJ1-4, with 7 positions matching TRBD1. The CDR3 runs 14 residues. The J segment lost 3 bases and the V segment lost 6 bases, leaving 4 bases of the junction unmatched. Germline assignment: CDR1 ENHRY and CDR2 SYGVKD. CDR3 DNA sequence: TGTGCCATCAGAAAGGACAGGTCTAATGAAAAACTGTTTTTT. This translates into CAIRKDRSNEKLFF.

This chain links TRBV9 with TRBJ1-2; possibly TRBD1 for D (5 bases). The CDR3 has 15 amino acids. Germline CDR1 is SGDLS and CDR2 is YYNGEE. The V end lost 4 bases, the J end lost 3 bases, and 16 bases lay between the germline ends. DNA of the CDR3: TGTGCCAGCAGCCCCCGCCCCCCGGGGGACTATGGCTACACCTTC. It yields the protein CASSPRPPGDYGYTF.

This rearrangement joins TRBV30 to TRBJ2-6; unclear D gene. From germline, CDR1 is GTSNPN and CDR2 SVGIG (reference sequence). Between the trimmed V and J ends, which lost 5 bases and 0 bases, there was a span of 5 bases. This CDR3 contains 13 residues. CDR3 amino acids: CAWSASGANVLTF. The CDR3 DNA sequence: TGTGCCTGGTCTGCCTCTGGGGCCAACGTCCTGACTTTC.

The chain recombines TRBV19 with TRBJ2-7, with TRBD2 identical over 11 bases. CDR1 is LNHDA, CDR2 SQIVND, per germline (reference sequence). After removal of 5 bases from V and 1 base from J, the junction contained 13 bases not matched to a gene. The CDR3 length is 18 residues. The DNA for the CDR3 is TGTGCCAGTAGTTCCAAAGGGCCCTTAGCGGGAGGGTCCTACGAGCAGTACTTC. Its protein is CASSSKGPLAGGSYEQYF.

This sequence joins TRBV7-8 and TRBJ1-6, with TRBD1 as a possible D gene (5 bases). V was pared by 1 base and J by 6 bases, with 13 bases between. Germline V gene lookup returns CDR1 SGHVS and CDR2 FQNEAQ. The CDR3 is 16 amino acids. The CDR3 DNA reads TGTGCCAGCAGCTTAGAAACAGGCTTTCCTAATTCACCCCTCCACTTT. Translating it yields CASSLETGFPNSPLHF.

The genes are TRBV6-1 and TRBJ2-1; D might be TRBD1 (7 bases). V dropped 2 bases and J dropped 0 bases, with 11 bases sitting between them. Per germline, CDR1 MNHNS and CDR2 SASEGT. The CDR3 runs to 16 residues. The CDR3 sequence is CASSEQGGSSYNEQFF. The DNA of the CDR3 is TGTGCCAGCAGTGAACAGGGGGGAAGCTCCTACAATGAGCAGTTCTTC.

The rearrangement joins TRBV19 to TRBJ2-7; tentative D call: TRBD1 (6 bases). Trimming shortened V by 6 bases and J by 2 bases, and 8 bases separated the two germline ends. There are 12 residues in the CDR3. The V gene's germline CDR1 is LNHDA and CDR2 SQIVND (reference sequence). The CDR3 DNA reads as TGTGCCAGTAGAGGACAGACCTACGAGCAGTACTTC. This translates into CASRGQTYEQYF.

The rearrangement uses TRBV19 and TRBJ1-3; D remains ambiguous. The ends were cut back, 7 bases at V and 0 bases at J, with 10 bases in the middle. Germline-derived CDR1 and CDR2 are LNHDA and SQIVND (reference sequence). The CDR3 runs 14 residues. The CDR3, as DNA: TGTGCCAGTACCAAAACCTTCTCTGGAAACACCATATATTTT. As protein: CASTKTFSGNTIYF. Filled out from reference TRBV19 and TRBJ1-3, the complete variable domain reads DGGITQSPKYLFRKEGQNVTLSCEQNLNHDAMYWYRQDPGQGLRLIYYSQIVNDFQKGDIAEGYSVSREKKESFPLTVTSAQKNPTAFYLCASTKTFSGNTIYFGEGSWLTVV.

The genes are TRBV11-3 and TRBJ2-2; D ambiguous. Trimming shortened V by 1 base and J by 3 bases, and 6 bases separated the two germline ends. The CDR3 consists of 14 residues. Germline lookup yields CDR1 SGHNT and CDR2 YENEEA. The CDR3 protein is CASSLVGDTGELFF. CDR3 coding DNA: TGTGCCAGCAGCTTAGTTGGGGACACCGGGGAGCTGTTTTTT.

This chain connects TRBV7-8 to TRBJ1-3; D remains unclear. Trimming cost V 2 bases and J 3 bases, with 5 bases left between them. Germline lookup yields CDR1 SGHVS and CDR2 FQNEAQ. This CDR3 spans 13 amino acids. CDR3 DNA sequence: TGTGCCAGCAGCTTAACAGATGGAAACACCATATATTTT. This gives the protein CASSLTDGNTIYF.